A single sample is the source of the 3 T cell receptor beta chains below, sequenced in a study of tumor-infiltrating lymphocytes in primary liver carcinoma (dated by TCRdb to 2016 to 2017). The instrument given in TCRdb is Illumina HiSeq 2500. A constant-region primer and ProtoScript II reverse transcriptase were used to reverse-transcribe TCRbeta-specific cDNA from roughly 480 ng total RNA. The TCRbeta libraries were prepared through three rounds of nested multiplex PCR following a slightly modified ARM-PCR procedure. The first two PCR rounds used multiplex TRBV1-TRBV30 forward primers with a Cbeta reverse primer, each for around 10 cycles. The public reads were run again by TCRdb, first through fastp at Q25 and then through MiXCR, and only productive beta chains were kept. Under each unique CDR3 protein, matching rows form one entry showing the most common genes and DNA. A total of 150,000 to 200,000 distinct CDR3 sequences appear in this sample, around three fifths of them only once. The top ten constitute approximately 7% of the sample.

Blood RNA was extracted from unsorted whole blood with TRIzol reagent; germline DNA came from the DNeasy Blood & Tissue kit. Input material: peripheral blood. The receptor set was obtained from a woman aged 60-70 years with primary liver carcinoma and hepatitis B virus infection.

For this clonotype: A clone one base away is much larger, so this may be a read error. This rearrangement joins TRBV6-5 to TRBJ2-7; TRBD1 might be the D (5 bases). The CDR3 is made up of 14 amino acids. Trimming took off 7 bases at V and 3 bases at J, with 16 bases between the two ends. The germline V gene has CDR1 MNHEY and CDR2 SVGAGI. The CDR3 protein is CASNRKPTGYEQYF. The CDR3, as DNA: TGTGCCAGCAACCGGAAACCAACAGGCTACGAGCAGTACTTC.

Worth noting for this clonotype: At one end, the junction sequence differs from germline, possibly due to a read error. The chain couples TRBV4-2 to TRBJ2-1; 8 nucleotides match TRBD2. The CDR3 has 16 amino acids. Per germline, CDR1 LGHNA and CDR2 YNFKEQ. This CDR3 is CVSNQEGPSGPNEQFF. The DNA for the CDR3 is TGTGTCAGCAACCAAGAAGGGCCTAGCGGGCCCAATGAGCAGTTCTTC.

J is TRBJ1-2 and V is TRBV28; tentative D call: TRBD1 (6 bases). The CDR3 loop spans 15 amino acids. Germline loops: CDR1 MDHEN, CDR2 SYDVKM. Trimming shortened V by 1 base and J by 2 bases, and 11 bases separated the two germline ends. Written as DNA, the CDR3 is TGTGCCAGCAGTTTATTTAGGACAGTAAACTATGGCTACACCTTC. This sequence encodes CASSLFRTVNYGYTF.